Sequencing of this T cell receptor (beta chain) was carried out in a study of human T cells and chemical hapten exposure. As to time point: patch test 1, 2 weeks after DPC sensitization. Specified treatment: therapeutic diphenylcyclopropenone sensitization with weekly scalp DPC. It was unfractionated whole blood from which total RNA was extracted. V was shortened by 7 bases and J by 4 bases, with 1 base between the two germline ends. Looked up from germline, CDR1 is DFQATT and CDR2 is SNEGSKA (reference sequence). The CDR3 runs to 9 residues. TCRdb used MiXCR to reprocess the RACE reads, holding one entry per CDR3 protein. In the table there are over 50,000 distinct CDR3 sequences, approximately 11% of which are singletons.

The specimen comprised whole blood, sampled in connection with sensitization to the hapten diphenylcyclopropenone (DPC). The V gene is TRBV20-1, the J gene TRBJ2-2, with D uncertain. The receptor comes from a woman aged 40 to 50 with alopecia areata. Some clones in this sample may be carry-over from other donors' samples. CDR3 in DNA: TGCAGTGGCACCGGGGAGCTGTTTTTT. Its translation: CSGTGELFF.